A single sample gave rise to the 22 T cell receptor beta chains below, sequenced in a study of T cells in Graves' hyperthyroidism and ophthalmopathy. From RNA transcripts, TCR beta CDR3 regions were amplified. RT-PCR in the first round (using the HTBI primer set) targeted the TCR CDR3. TCRdb recomputed calls from the multiplex PCR reads with MiXCR, one row per CDR3 protein. This sample has fewer than 500,000 distinct CDR3 sequences, with 14% to 15% found just once. The material sequenced was blood. The receptors shown here come from a young man with Graves' ophthalmopathy.

The sample holds many counts of this clonotype. CDR3 sequence: CASSLAGAKEQFF. CDR3 coding DNA: TGCGCCAGCAGCTTGGCGGGGGCTAAGGAGCAGTTCTTC. J is TRBJ2-1 and V is TRBV5-1; the D call may be TRBD1 or TRBD2 (6 bases each). Deletions cut 0 bases from V and 10 bases from J, with 11 bases between. From germline, CDR1 is SGHRS and CDR2 YFSETQ. This CDR3 has 13 amino acids.

This clonotype was observed many times. This chain joins TRBV18 and TRBJ2-3; no definite D call. V was shortened by 6 bases and J by 6 bases, with 7 bases between the two germline ends. The V gene's germline CDR1 is KGHSH and CDR2 LQKENI. This CDR3 has 11 residues. CDR3 sequence: CASSKRDTQYF. The CDR3 bases are TGTGCCAGCTCGAAGAGGGATACGCAGTATTTT.

This clonotype was detected ten times or more. J is TRBJ2-7 and V is TRBV7-9; 8 nucleotides agree with TRBD2. The CDR3 covers 15 residues. J gave up 5 bases and V 1 base, and 7 bases lay outside the gene matches. The germline V gene encodes CDR1 SEHNR and CDR2 FQNEAQ (reference sequence). Here the CDR3 reads CASSLGAGAVHEQYF. The CDR3, as DNA: TGTGCCAGCAGCTTAGGAGCGGGAGCTGTCCACGAGCAGTACTTC.

V is TRBV20-1 and J is TRBJ2-1; 9 positions agree with TRBD2. Germline-derived CDR1 and CDR2 are DFQATT and SNEGSKA (reference sequence). This CDR3 has 16 amino acids. With V trimmed by 1 base and J by 9 bases, 13 bases remained unmatched. The CDR3, as DNA: TGCAGTGCTAGAGGCGGAGGACGGGCGGGAGGGCTTGAGCAGTTCTTC. Translated, it gives CSARGGGRAGGLEQFF.

This clonotype has at least ten counts. The rearrangement joins TRBV29-1 to TRBJ2-7; TRBD2 matches 7 bases. The CDR3 is 12 amino acids. Germline values: CDR1 SQVTM, CDR2 ANQGSEA. Germline trimming cut 3 bases from V and 5 bases from J; bases unmatched to any gene: 4. In DNA form, the CDR3 reads TGCAGCGTTGACGGACTAGGTAACGAGCAGTACTTC. Translating it yields CSVDGLGNEQYF.

The table lists this clonotype with a few counts. The chain couples TRBV10-3 to TRBJ1-3; 9 bases are shared with TRBD1. The CDR3 consists of 16 residues. Germline-derived CDR1 and CDR2 are ENHRY and SYGVKD. After removal of 3 bases from V and 4 bases from J, the junction contained 7 bases not matched to a gene. DNA of the CDR3: TGTGCCATCAGTGAAGTGGGACAGGGACCCGGAAACACCATATATTTT. Translation: CAISEVGQGPGNTIYF.

This clonotype was observed a handful of times. This rearrangement joins TRBV10-3 to TRBJ1-2, with 8 bases fitting TRBD1. With 6 bases clipped from V and 1 base from J, the junction kept 4 bases outside the gene matches. Germline V lookup: CDR1 ENHRY, CDR2 SYGVKD. The CDR3 extends over 14 amino acids. The CDR3: CAISADRDNYGYTF. CDR3 nucleotides: TGTGCCATCAGCGCGGACAGGGATAACTATGGCTACACCTTC.

This clonotype occurred many times. The chain links TRBV5-6 to TRBJ2-3; 7 bases map to TRBD2. J was trimmed by 4 bases and V by 4 bases; bases with no gene match: 12. Germline V lookup: CDR1 SGHDT, CDR2 YYEEEE. This CDR3 spans 16 amino acids. CDR3 in DNA: TGTGCCAGCAGCCGATTGGGGACTAAAAGGGCAGATACGCAGTATTTT. This translates into CASSRLGTKRADTQYF.

This clonotype was seen a few times. Being one base from a much bigger clone, this may be a read error. The chain couples TRBV2 to TRBJ2-1; D gene unclear. The CDR3 runs to 10 residues. CDR1 is SNHLY, CDR2 FYNNEI, per germline. CDR3 DNA sequence: TGTGTCAGCGAACCCAATGAGCAGTTCTTC. This codes for CVSEPNEQFF.

This clonotype turned up a few times. The chain joins TRBV4-1 to TRBJ2-7; D is ambiguous. The CDR3 is made up of 13 amino acids. Trimming removed 4 bases at V and 4 bases at J, with 11 bases between. Germline V gene sequence: CDR1 MGHRA, CDR2 YSYEKL. CDR3 loop: CASSRENQYEQYF. The CDR3 nucleotides are TGCGCCAGCAGCCGTGAAAACCAATACGAGCAGTACTTC.

Comment on this clonotype: The junction differs from germline at one of its ends, possibly a read error. CDR3 bases: TGCGCCAGCAGCCAAACGATCCGACGGGACATCTACGAGCAGTACTTC. It encodes CASSQTIRRDIYEQYF. The chain employs TRBV28 and TRBJ2-7; tentatively, D is TRBD1 (6 bases). The CDR3 spans 16 residues. Germline V gene data show CDR1 as MDHEN and CDR2 as SYDVKM.

This clonotype was found a few times. V is TRBV6-1 and J is TRBJ2-5, with a weak D call TRBD2 (6 bases). V was clipped by 5 bases and J by 5 bases, with 18 bases between them. Germline V lookup: CDR1 MNHNS, CDR2 SASEGT. The CDR3 runs to 15 residues. This CDR3 reads CASSPGTHLGETQYF. For the CDR3, the DNA is TGTGCCAGCAGTCCTGGGACTCATCTGGGGGAGACCCAGTACTTC.

This clonotype was detected many times. The rearrangement links TRBV2 to TRBJ1-1; 8 bases align to TRBD1. The CDR3 runs 12 residues. The ends lost 6 bases at V and 6 bases at J; junction bases unmatched: 3. Germline V CDR1 and CDR2: SNHLY, FYNNEI. In DNA form, the CDR3 reads TGTGCCAGCAGCCCAGGGGGCCCTGAAGCTTTCTTT. Its translation: CASSPGGPEAFF.

This clonotype was recorded at least ten times. The V gene is TRBV3-1, the J gene TRBJ1-5, with 7 bases lining up with TRBD1. The V segment lost 0 bases and the J segment 5 bases; nucleotides outside the gene matches: 7. CDR3 length: 16 residues. Germline V CDR1 and CDR2: LGHDT, YNNKEL (reference sequence). The CDR3 nucleotides read TGTGCCAGCAGCCAAGAGTGGAGGGGGCCGTATCAGCCCCAGCATTTT. Amino acid sequence: CASSQEWRGPYQPQHF.

The rearrangement links TRBV6-1 to TRBJ2-3, with 7 bases fitting TRBD2. CDR3 size: 15 residues. The germline V gene has CDR1 MNHNS and CDR2 SASEGT. V was clipped by 6 bases and J by 1 base; unmatched bases: 7. This chain's CDR3 is CASSLDGGGTDTQYF. CDR3 nucleotide sequence: TGTGCCAGCAGCCTTGATGGGGGGGGCACAGATACGCAGTATTTT.

The rearrangement joins TRBV12-3 or TRBV12-4 to TRBJ2-3; D is undetermined. Trimming removed 3 bases at V and 0 bases at J, with 10 bases between. CDR3 length: 15 amino acids. This CDR3 is CASSFILTSTDTQYF. DNA for the CDR3: TGTGCCAGCAGTTTTATTCTTACTAGCACAGATACGCAGTATTTT.

This clonotype has at least ten counts. This sequence joins TRBV7-2 and TRBJ2-7; tentatively, D is TRBD1 (5 bases). Germline CDR1 is SGHTA and CDR2 is FQGNSA. There are 15 residues in the CDR3. The V end lost 2 bases, the J end lost 0 bases, and 11 bases lay between the germline ends. The CDR3, as DNA: TGTGCCAGCAGCTTATTTCAGGGTAACTCCTACGAGCAGTACTTC. Amino acid sequence: CASSLFQGNSYEQYF.

V usage is TRBV15 and J usage is TRBJ1-5, with a tentative D call TRBD1 (6 bases). V was shortened by 6 bases and J by 4 bases, with 13 bases between the two germline ends. The CDR3 has 14 residues. Germline CDR1 LNHNV, CDR2 YYDKDF (reference sequence). The CDR3 loop reads CATRDIGGNQPQHF. In DNA form, the CDR3 reads TGTGCCACCAGGGACATAGGGGGTAATCAGCCCCAGCATTTT.

This clonotype was counted only a few times. The junction does not match germline at one end; this may be a read error. The chain is built from TRBV7-3 and TRBJ2-3, with a weak D call TRBD2 (6 bases). The CDR3 contains 15 residues. CDR1 is SGHTA, CDR2 FQGTGA, per germline. The CDR3 DNA reads as TGTGCCGGCAGCATGGGACGGACTACCACAGATACGCAGTATTTT. This gives the protein CAGSMGRTTTDTQYF.

In this sample, this clonotype turned up many times. The chain employs TRBV10-2 and TRBJ2-7; D uncertain. The CDR3 consists of 14 residues. Per the germline V gene, CDR1 is WSHSY and CDR2 is SAAADI. Trimming pared 4 bases from V and 1 base from J, leaving 11 bases between. This CDR3 reads CASSAVRSSYEQYF. CDR3 nucleotides: TGCGCCAGCAGTGCGGTCAGGTCATCCTACGAGCAGTACTTC.

This clonotype was counted once. At one end the junction does not follow the germline gene, possibly because of a read error. The rearrangement joins TRBV5-1 to TRBJ2-7; D is unresolved. Germline V gene lookup returns CDR1 SGHRS and CDR2 YFSETQ. The CDR3 totals 16 residues. The CDR3 protein is CANSLWALGTSYEQYF. The CDR3 DNA reads as TGCGCCAACAGCTTGTGGGCTCTAGGTACGTCCTACGAGCAGTACTTC.

This clonotype was seen only once. The chain employs TRBV19 and TRBJ2-1; D remains unclear. CDR1 and CDR2 (germline): LNHDA, SQIVND (reference sequence). This CDR3 has 14 amino acids. Between the trimmed V and J ends, which lost 1 base and 2 bases, there was a span of 6 bases. CDR3 sequence (DNA): TGTGCCAGTAGTATAGGGGCTGCCTACAATGAGCAGTTCTTC. Amino acids: CASSIGAAYNEQFF.